These 9 T cell receptor beta chains were all obtained from the same sample, sequenced in a study of blood T cell repertoires in COVID-19. Sequenced by immunoSEQ multiplex PCR; TCRdb stores in-frame clones only, minus some. The table includes roughly 300,000 clones, 80% to 90% detected once. Sequencing was performed on peripheral blood. Receptors were obtained from a man in his late teens or twenties who had recovered from COVID-19.

This chain links TRBV11-3 with TRBJ2-1; 8 positions match TRBD1. The V gene end was trimmed by 5 bases and the J gene end by 1 base; junction bases not matched to a gene: 4. The CDR3 extends over 15 amino acids. Germline V gene data show CDR1 as SGHNT and CDR2 as YENEEA. The CDR3 protein is CASSADRGSYNEQFF. CDR3 nucleotides: TGTGCCAGCAGCGCAGACAGGGGTTCCTACAATGAGCAGTTCTTC.

The V and J genes are TRBV7-8 and TRBJ1-2; 7 bases are shared with TRBD1. Germline CDR1 is SGHVS and CDR2 is FQNEAQ. J gave up 4 bases and V 0 bases, and 5 bases lay outside the gene matches. The CDR3 has 15 residues. CDR3 coding DNA: TGTGCCAGCAGCTTAGCGGCCGGGACAGCCTATGGCTACACCTTC. Its protein product is CASSLAAGTAYGYTF.

The chain is built from TRBV19 and TRBJ1-6, with D unclear. V was trimmed by 7 bases and J by 10 bases, leaving 14 bases between them. The germline V gene encodes CDR1 LNHDA and CDR2 SQIVND (reference sequence). CDR3 size: 13 residues. CDR3 sequence: CASTRTAGSPLHF. The DNA of the CDR3 is TGTGCCAGTACCAGGACTGCAGGCTCACCCCTCCACTTT.

V gene TRBV7-9 combines with J gene TRBJ2-7; 9 nucleotides agree with TRBD1. Trimming at V came to 5 bases and at J to 6 bases, leaving 5 bases not matched to a gene. Germline V gene data show CDR1 as SEHNR and CDR2 as FQNEAQ (reference sequence). The CDR3 loop spans 13 amino acids. The CDR3, as DNA: TGTGCCAGCAGCAGGACAGGGGAAATCGAGCAGTACTTC. It encodes CASSRTGEIEQYF.

V gene TRBV10-3 combines with J gene TRBJ2-1; 9 nucleotides line up with TRBD2. There are 18 residues in the CDR3. The V gene's germline CDR1 is ENHRY and CDR2 SYGVKD. Trimming removed 2 bases from V and 7 bases from J; junction bases left unmatched: 15. DNA for the CDR3: TGTGCCATCAGTGAGCCCAGGGGTAGCGGGAGTTTACCGAATGAGCAGTTCTTC. This gives the protein CAISEPRGSGSLPNEQFF.

This chain uses TRBV27 with TRBJ1-5, with 7 bases matching TRBD1. Germline CDR1 is MNHEY and CDR2 is SMNVEV (reference sequence). This CDR3 comprises 14 residues. The ends lost 6 bases at V and 1 base at J; junction bases unmatched: 3. CDR3 coding DNA: TGTGCCAGCAGCCCAGGGGGGAGCAATCAGCCCCAGCATTTT. It is translated as CASSPGGSNQPQHF.

The V gene is TRBV25-1, the J gene TRBJ1-4; the D gene is possibly TRBD1 (6 bases). The CDR3 consists of 15 residues. Trimming took off 1 base at V and 8 bases at J, with 14 bases between the two ends. Per germline, CDR1 MGHDK and CDR2 SYGVNS. The CDR3 DNA follows: TGTGCCAGCAGTGAATTGGTCACAGGGCGAGAAAAACTGTTTTTT. Its protein product is CASSELVTGREKLFF.

CDR3 nucleotide sequence: TGTGCCAGCAGTCTTCCCGGGGTTGCGGCCAGGCCCAACTATGGCTACACCTTC. It yields the protein CASSLPGVAARPNYGYTF. The rearrangement links TRBV7-2 to TRBJ1-2; D ambiguous. V lost 6 bases to trimming and J lost 2 bases, with 25 bases between them. CDR1 SGHTA and CDR2 FQGNSA come from the germline V gene. The CDR3 totals 18 residues.

This clone was seen a single time. This chain uses TRBV11-1 with TRBJ2-7; D is unclear. The CDR3 is made up of 11 amino acids. The germline gives CDR1 SGHAT, CDR2 FQDESV (reference sequence). Trimming took off 6 bases at V and 3 bases at J, with 6 bases between the two ends. The CDR3 here is CASSFSYEQYF. The DNA for the CDR3 is TGTGCCAGCAGTTTCAGCTACGAGCAGTACTTC. Full variable domain (outside the CDR3, taken from reference TRBV11-1 and TRBJ2-7): EAEVAQSPRYKITEKSQAVAFWCDPISGHATLYWYRQILGQGPELLVQFQDESVVDDSQLPKDRFSAERLKGVDSTLKIQPAELGDSAMYLCASSFSYEQYFGPGTRLTVT.